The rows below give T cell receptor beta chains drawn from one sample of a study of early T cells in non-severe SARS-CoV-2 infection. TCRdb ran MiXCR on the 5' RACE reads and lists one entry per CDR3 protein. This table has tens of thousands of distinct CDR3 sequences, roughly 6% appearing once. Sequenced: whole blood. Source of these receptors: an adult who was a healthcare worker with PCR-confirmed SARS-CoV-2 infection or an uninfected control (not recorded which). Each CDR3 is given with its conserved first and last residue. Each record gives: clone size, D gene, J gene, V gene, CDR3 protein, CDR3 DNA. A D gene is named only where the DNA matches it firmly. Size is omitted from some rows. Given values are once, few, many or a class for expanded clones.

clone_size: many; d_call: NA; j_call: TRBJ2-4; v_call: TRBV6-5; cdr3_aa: CASAWDAKNIQYF; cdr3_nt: TGTGCCAGCGCCTGGGACGCCAAAAACATTCAGTACTTC
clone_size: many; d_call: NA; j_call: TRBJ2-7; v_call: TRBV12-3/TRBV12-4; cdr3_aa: CASSDNREGSYEQYF; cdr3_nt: TGTGCCAGCAGTGATAACAGGGAGGGAAGCTACGAGCAGTACTTC
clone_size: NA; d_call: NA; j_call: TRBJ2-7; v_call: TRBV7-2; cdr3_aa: CASSLAGNYEQYF; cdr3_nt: TGTGCCAGCAGCTTAGCTGGGAACTACGAGCAGTACTTC
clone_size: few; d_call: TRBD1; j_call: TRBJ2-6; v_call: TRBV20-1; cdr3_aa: CSARGTGPGANVLTF; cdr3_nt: TGCAGTGCGAGAGGGACAGGGCCCGGGGCCAACGTCCTGACTTTC
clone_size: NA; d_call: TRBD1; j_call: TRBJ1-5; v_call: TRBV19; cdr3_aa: CASTDRDSNQPQHF; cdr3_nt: TGTGCCAGTACCGACAGGGATAGCAATCAGCCCCAGCATTTT
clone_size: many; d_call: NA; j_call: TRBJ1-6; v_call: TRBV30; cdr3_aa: CAWTTQQGTHSPLHF; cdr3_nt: TGTGCCTGGACCACCCAACAGGGAACACATTCACCCCTCCACTTT
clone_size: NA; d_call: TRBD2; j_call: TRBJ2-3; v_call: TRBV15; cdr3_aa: CATSRGLAGNTQYF; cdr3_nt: TGTGCCACCAGTCGGGGACTAGCGGGGAATACGCAGTATTTT
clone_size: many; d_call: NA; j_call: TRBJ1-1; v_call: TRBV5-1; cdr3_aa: CASTSQDSWTEAFF; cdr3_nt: TGCGCCAGCACCTCTCAAGACAGTTGGACTGAAGCTTTCTTT
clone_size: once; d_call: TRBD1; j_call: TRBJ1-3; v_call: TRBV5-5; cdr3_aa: CASSLSGQGVSGNTIYF; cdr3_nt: TGTGCCAGCAGCCTCTCGGGACAGGGGGTTTCTGGAAACACCATATATTTT
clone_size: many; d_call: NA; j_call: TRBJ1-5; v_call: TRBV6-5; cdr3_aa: CASSYLPDGDQPQHF; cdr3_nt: TGTGCCAGCAGTTACCTCCCGGACGGAGATCAGCCCCAGCATTTT
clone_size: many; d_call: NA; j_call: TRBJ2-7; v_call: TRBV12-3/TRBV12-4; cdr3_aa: CASSFDGTNYEQYF; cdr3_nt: TGTGCCAGCAGTTTCGACGGGACAAACTACGAGCAGTACTTC
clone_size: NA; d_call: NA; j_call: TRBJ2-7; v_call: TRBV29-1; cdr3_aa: CSVKQRLFNEQYF; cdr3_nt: TGCAGCGTGAAACAGAGACTTTTTAACGAGCAGTACTTC
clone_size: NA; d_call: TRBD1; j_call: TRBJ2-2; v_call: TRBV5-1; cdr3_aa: CASSLQGANTGELFF; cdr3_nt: TGCGCCAGCAGCTTGCAGGGGGCAAACACCGGGGAGCTGTTTTTT
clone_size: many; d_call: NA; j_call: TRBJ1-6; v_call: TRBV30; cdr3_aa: CAWSDRNSPLHF; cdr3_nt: TGTGCCTGGAGCGACCGTAATTCACCCCTCCACTTT
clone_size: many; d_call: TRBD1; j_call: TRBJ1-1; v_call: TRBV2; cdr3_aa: CASRRDRGEHTEAFF; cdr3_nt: TGTGCCAGCAGGCGGGACAGGGGAGAGCACACTGAAGCTTTCTTT